The rows below give T cell receptor beta chains drawn from one sample of a study of a mutant IDH1 vaccine in newly diagnosed glioma. The data were produced by immunoSEQ multiplex PCR, yet TCRdb's version contains in-frame clones alone and is incomplete. There are about 35,000 clones in the sample; around nine tenths occur only once, and around 13% lies in the top ten. These receptors' targets are unknown. The specimen was PBMCs, collected from a glioma patient whose treatment included an IDH1 peptide vaccine. These TCRs come from a woman younger than 45 with glioma. The CDR3 runs from the conserved cysteine through the conserved F or W. A D gene is named only where the DNA matches it firmly. Not every row has a clone size; where given, it reads once, few, many or a size class.

>TRBV5-8|-|TRBJ2-7|once
TGTGCCAGCCAACAACACTACGAGCAGTACTTC
CASQQHYEQYF
>TRBV19|-|TRBJ1-2|-
TGTGCCAGTAGTACTGAACAGTTATCTAACTATGGCTACACCTTC
CASSTEQLSNYGYTF
>TRBV15|-|TRBJ1-3|-
TGTGCCACCAGCAGAGCCGGCGGGGGGGACGGAAACACCATATATTTT
CATSRAGGGDGNTIYF
>TRBV19|-|TRBJ1-5|-
TGTGCCAGTAGTATAGATAGGCCGGTCAATCAGCCCCAGCATTTT
CASSIDRPVNQPQHF
>TRBV7-8|TRBD1|TRBJ1-3|-
TGTGCCAGCAGCCCAAGACAGGGGGGAAACACCATATATTTT
CASSPRQGGNTIYF
>TRBV2|-|TRBJ1-4|-
TGTGCCAGCAAGAGGCAGCTTAATGAAAAACTGTTTTTT
CASKRQLNEKLFF
>TRBV30|-|TRBJ1-6|-
TGTGCCTGGACTCTAAGACAGCCCGCGGGTTCACCCCTCCACTTT
CAWTLRQPAGSPLHF
>TRBV5-1|-|TRBJ2-7|-
TGCGCCAGCAGCTTGGGTCACAACGAGCAGTACTTC
CASSLGHNEQYF
>TRBV9|-|TRBJ1-6|once
TGTGCCAGCAGCGTAGGACCCTATAATTCACCCCTCCACTTT
CASSVGPYNSPLHF
>TRBV2|TRBD2|TRBJ2-5|-
TGTGCCAGCAGGAAGCTAGCGGGGGGACAAGAGACCCAGTACTTC
CASRKLAGGQETQYF
>TRBV21-1|-|TRBJ1-4|-
TGTGCCAGCAGCAACCCAAGCCAGCAGGGGGGGGAGGCAACTAATGAAAAACTGTTTTTT
CASSNPSQQGGEATNEKLFF
>TRBV5-1|-|TRBJ1-4|-
TGCGCCAGCAGCTTGGGGTCTCGAGAAAAACTGTTTTTT
CASSLGSREKLFF
>TRBV6-1|-|TRBJ2-6|-
TGTGCCAGCAGAGACGGGGTCTCTGGGGCCAACGTCCTGACTTTC
CASRDGVSGANVLTF
>TRBV6-1|TRBD1|TRBJ1-4|-
TGTGCCAGCAGTGAACCAGGGGGGGCTAATGAAAAACTGTTTTTT
CASSEPGGANEKLFF
>TRBV7-2|TRBD2|TRBJ2-1|-
TGTGCCAGCAGCTTAGCGGGGGGGGACAATGAGCAGTTCTTC
CASSLAGGDNEQFF
>TRBV6-1|TRBD1|TRBJ2-7|-
TGTGCCAGCACCCGAGGGACAGGAGACTACGAGCAGTACTTC
CASTRGTGDYEQYF
>TRBV2|TRBD1|TRBJ2-2|-
TGTGCCAGTTTCGGACAGGCCGGGGCCGGGGAGCTGTTTTTT
CASFGQAGAGELFF
>TRBV7-9|-|TRBJ1-2|once
TGTGCCAGCAGCTTGGGGGGGGGCGATGGCTACACCTTC
CASSLGGGDGYTF
>TRBV7-8|-|TRBJ2-7|-
TGTGCCAGCAGCTTTCTGGGCGCCTACGAGCAGTACTTC
CASSFLGAYEQYF
>TRBV19|-|TRBJ2-3|-
TGTGCCAGTAGTATTAACCCAGATACGCAGTATTTT
CASSINPDTQYF
>TRBV12-5|-|TRBJ2-7|-
TGTGCTAGTGGTCTGGGCTCCTACGAGCAGTACTTC
CASGLGSYEQYF
>TRBV19|-|TRBJ2-7|-
TGTGCCAGTAGTTCAGGTCCCTACGAGCAGTACTTC
CASSSGPYEQYF
>TRBV18|TRBD1|TRBJ2-7|-
TGTGCCAGCTCACCAGGGACAGCCACCTACGAGCAGTACTTC
CASSPGTATYEQYF
>TRBV30|TRBD1|TRBJ1-2|-
TGTGCCTGGACTCGGGACAGCTATGGCTACACCTTC
CAWTRDSYGYTF
>TRBV7-9|TRBD1|TRBJ1-1|once
TGTGCCAGCAGCTTACAGGGGGGACGAACTGAAGCTTTCTTT
CASSLQGGRTEAFF
>TRBV5-1|-|TRBJ1-5|-
TGCGCCAGCAGCCCCGGACAGAGAGATCAGCCCCAGCATTTT
CASSPGQRDQPQHF
>TRBV29-1|-|TRBJ2-7|-
TGCAGCGTCGGAACGCCCGCGTCCTACGAGCAGTACTTC
CSVGTPASYEQYF
>TRBV5-1|-|TRBJ1-2|-
TGCGCCAGCAGCTTGTCAGGGTTCGGTGGCTACACCTTC
CASSLSGFGGYTF
>TRBV5-1|TRBD1|TRBJ1-2|-
TGCGCCAGCAGCCCTCGACAGGGGGCCTTGGGCTACACCTTC
CASSPRQGALGYTF
>TRBV6-5|-|TRBJ1-5|-
TGTGCCAGCAGTAGGGACGGGGCCACTCCCCAGCATTTT
CASSRDGATPQHF
>TRBV6-1|-|TRBJ1-5|-
TGTGCCAGCAGTGCAACGGCGAAGCCCCAGCATTTT
CASSATAKPQHF
>TRBV11-1|TRBD2|TRBJ2-3|-
TGTGCCAGCAGCCCCTTCCCGGGACTAGCAACAGATACGCAGTATTTT
CASSPFPGLATDTQYF
>TRBV14|-|TRBJ2-3|-
TGTGCCAGCAGCGTGACCTTAGCTAGCACAGATACGCAGTATTTT
CASSVTLASTDTQYF
>TRBV9|TRBD2|TRBJ2-7|-
TGTGCCAGCAGCGTAGCTCCCGGGGGGGCCTACGAGCAGTACTTC
CASSVAPGGAYEQYF
>TRBV19|-|TRBJ1-4|-
TGTGCCAGTAGGGTCGATTGGGATAATGAAAAACTGTTTTTT
CASRVDWDNEKLFF
>TRBV30|-|TRBJ1-1|-
TGTGCCTGGACCAGGGAGCATCCGAACACTGAAGCTTTCTTT
CAWTREHPNTEAFF
>TRBV19|TRBD1|TRBJ1-1|-
TGTGCCAGCACTACCTTTGCCGGGACAGCTAACACTGAAGCTTTCTTT
CASTTFAGTANTEAFF
>TRBV18|TRBD1|TRBJ1-2|-
TGTGCCAGCTCACCGTTGCAGGGGGGACAGGACACCTTC
CASSPLQGGQDTF
>TRBV27|TRBD2|TRBJ2-3|-
TGTGCCAGCAGTTTAAGGACTAGCGGGGGCCTCCCCACAGATACGCAGTATTTT
CASSLRTSGGLPTDTQYF
>TRBV18|TRBD1|TRBJ2-2|-
TGTGCCAGCTCACCGCTTCGGACAGGGCCCGGGGAGCTGTTTTTT
CASSPLRTGPGELFF
>TRBV4-2|TRBD1|TRBJ1-6|-
TGTGCCAGCAGCCACCCGACAGGGCCCAATTCACCCCTCCACTTT
CASSHPTGPNSPLHF
>TRBV5-1|TRBD2|TRBJ2-7|-
TGCGCCAGCAGCGCCGGGACTAGCGGGGTTTACGAGCAGTACTTC
CASSAGTSGVYEQYF
>TRBV2|TRBD2|TRBJ2-1|-
TGTGCCAGCCGACCCCCGGGGATAGCGGGGGGGCCGGGGCAGTTCTTC
CASRPPGIAGGPGQFF
>TRBV13|TRBD1|TRBJ1-1|-
TGTGCCAGCAGCCCCTACCCGGGACAGGGGGCGACTGAAGCTTTCTTT
CASSPYPGQGATEAFF
>TRBV5-4|TRBD1|TRBJ2-7|-
TGTGCCAGCAGCTTGACCAGGGGGATCGAGCAGTACTTC
CASSLTRGIEQYF
>TRBV5-6|-|TRBJ2-4|-
TGTGCCAGCAGCTTGGTTGGAGGTCAGAAAAACATTCAGTACTTC
CASSLVGGQKNIQYF